Listed below are T cell receptor beta chains from one sample, sequenced in a study of shared clonotypes between healthy human individuals. Sequenced by immunoSEQ multiplex PCR; TCRdb stores in-frame clones only, minus some. The profile shows around 2,000,000 clones, roughly 96% of them singletons. The sample consisted of naive CD4+ T cells sorted from blood. The receptors here all came from a man between 18 and 35 years old in good health. CDR3s include the opening cysteine and the closing phenylalanine or tryptophan. A D gene is named only where the DNA matches it firmly. Only some rows state a clone size, as once, few, many or a class for expanded clones.

TRBJ1-4	-	-	TRBV5-5	TGTGCCAGCAGCCCCCCGAGGAGGTACAGGGAAAAACTGTTTTTT	CASSPPRRYREKLFF
TRBJ1-6	once	TRBD1	TRBV6-5	TGTGCCAGCAGTTACGCCAGGGGGAGTGTAAATTCACCCCTCCACTTT	CASSYARGSVNSPLHF
TRBJ2-7	-	-	TRBV11-2	TGTGCCAGCAGCTTAGTACGGCAGAGCTCCTACGAGCAGTACTTC	CASSLVRQSSYEQYF
TRBJ2-2	-	-	TRBV6-1	TGTGCCAGCGTGACCAGGGCATCGAACACCGGGGAGCTGTTTTTT	CASVTRASNTGELFF
TRBJ2-1	-	-	TRBV5-1	TGCGCCAGCAGCTTCTCAACGGTTTACAATGAGCAGTTCTTC	CASSFSTVYNEQFF
TRBJ1-4	-	-	TRBV5-1	TGCGCCAGCAGCTTAGGTGTAACTAATGAAAAACTGTTTTTT	CASSLGVTNEKLFF
TRBJ2-5	-	-	TRBV18	TGTGCCAGCTCACCTTGGGACCGTCTGGAGACCCAGTACTTC	CASSPWDRLETQYF
TRBJ2-3	-	-	TRBV6-6	TGTGCCAGCACCTACCCAGAGAGCCATACGCAGTATTTT	CASTYPESHTQYF
TRBJ1-1	-	TRBD1	TRBV5-6	TGTGCCAGCAGCCGGGACAGGGGGTATGAAGCTTTCTTT	CASSRDRGYEAFF
TRBJ2-3	-	TRBD2	TRBV5-1	TGCGCCAGCAGCTTGGGAGGGAGCGGGGGCACAGATACGCAGTATTTT	CASSLGGSGGTDTQYF
TRBJ2-3	-	-	TRBV5-8	TGTGCCAGCAGCCTATATACAGTTAGGACAGATACGCAGTATTTT	CASSLYTVRTDTQYF
TRBJ2-5	-	TRBD2	TRBV29-1	TGCAGCGTTGATGCGGGGGGTGGAGAGACCCAGTACTTC	CSVDAGGGETQYF
TRBJ2-7	-	TRBD2	TRBV5-4	TGTGCCAGCAGCTTGGGACTAGCGAGGTTCGGGGGCAGTAGCGAGCAGTACTTC	CASSLGLARFGGSSEQYF
TRBJ2-2	-	-	TRBV13	TGTGCCAGCAGCTTAGACTACACCGGGGAGCTGTTTTTT	CASSLDYTGELFF
TRBJ2-3	-	-	TRBV14	TGTGCCAGCAGCCAATTTAGGAGCGAACATGCGTATTTT	CASSQFRSEHAYF
TRBJ2-1	once	TRBD1	TRBV7-2	TGTGCCAGCAGCTATTACGGACAGGGAGTCGGTGAGCAGTTCTTC	CASSYYGQGVGEQFF
TRBJ2-2	-	TRBD2	TRBV6-5	TGTGCCAGCAAAGGCGGGACTAGCATCCACGGGGAGCTGTTTTTT	CASKGGTSIHGELFF
TRBJ1-1	-	-	TRBV6-1	TGTGCCAGCAGGATGGCGGGGGGAGGCACTGAAGCTTTCTTT	CASRMAGGGTEAFF
TRBJ2-5	-	TRBD2	TRBV7-9	TGTGCCAGCAGCTTAGGTTCGCGACTAGCGTTGGAGACCCAGTACTTC	CASSLGSRLALETQYF
TRBJ2-7	-	-	TRBV14	TGTGCCAGCAGCCTCACCCGGACCTCCTACGAGCAGTACTTC	CASSLTRTSYEQYF
TRBJ1-3	-	-	TRBV7-3	TGTGCCAGCAGCCCCTCGGATCTGGGAAACACCATATATTTT	CASSPSDLGNTIYF
TRBJ1-6	-	-	TRBV2	TGTGCCAGCAGTGAAGAGGTTAGAGAGATCCTCCACTTT	CASSEEVREILHF
TRBJ2-5	-	-	TRBV5-1	TGCGCCAGCAGCCGGGATGTAGGACCTGGGGCTAAAGAGACCCAGTACTTC	CASSRDVGPGAKETQYF
TRBJ2-7	-	TRBD2	TRBV29-1	TGCAGCGTTATAGCGGGAGGGCCATACGAGCAGTACTTC	CSVIAGGPYEQYF
TRBJ2-7	-	-	TRBV6-1	TGTGCCATCCGATTGGTGACGGCCGAGCAGTACTTC	CAIRLVTAEQYF
TRBJ2-7	-	TRBD2	TRBV6-1	TGTGCCAGCAGTGAAGAGTACCTCGGGGGGACCACGGACTACGAGCAGTACTTC	CASSEEYLGGTTDYEQYF
TRBJ1-6	-	-	TRBV19	TGTGCCAGTAGGGCGACAGAGGGGTCACCCCTCCACTTT	CASRATEGSPLHF
TRBJ1-2	-	-	TRBV2	TGTGCCAGCAGTGTGGGGGTGGCCAACTATGGCTACACCTTC	CASSVGVANYGYTF
TRBJ1-1	-	-	TRBV10-2	TGCGCCAGCGGACTAAGGTACACTGAAGCTTTCTTT	CASGLRYTEAFF
TRBJ2-2	-	TRBD2	TRBV30	TGTGCCACAAAGACTAGCGGGAGCACCGGGGAGCTGTTTTTT	CATKTSGSTGELFF
TRBJ2-5	-	TRBD2	TRBV14	TGTGCCAGCAGCCTGGGACTAGCGGGAGAAGGGGCGCCAGAGACCCAGTACTTC	CASSLGLAGEGAPETQYF
TRBJ2-5	-	-	TRBV5-4	TGTGCCAGCAGCTTAGGAGCTACCCAAGAGACCCAGTACTTC	CASSLGATQETQYF
TRBJ2-1	many	-	TRBV7-9	TGTGCCAGCAGCTTAGTTCCAGAGGCCTACAATGAGCAGTTCTTC	CASSLVPEAYNEQFF
TRBJ2-3	-	-	TRBV11-1	TGTGCCAGCAGCTGGGCGGGGACTGGTATCACAGATACGCAGTATTTT	CASSWAGTGITDTQYF
TRBJ2-7	-	TRBD2	TRBV18	TGTGCCAGCTCACCACCGATAAGCGGGGGGGCTGGCGAGCAGTACTTC	CASSPPISGGAGEQYF
TRBJ1-6	-	TRBD1	TRBV5-5	TGTGCCAGCAGCTCGGGACAGGGCGCGAATTCACCCCTCCACTTT	CASSSGQGANSPLHF
TRBJ2-7	once	-	TRBV5-4	TGTGCCAGCAGCTCTCCGGTAGGGCCCTTCGAGCAGTACTTC	CASSSPVGPFEQYF
TRBJ1-4	-	-	TRBV27	TGTGCCAGCAGTTCCTTACTCACTGGTGAAAAACTGTTTTTT	CASSSLLTGEKLFF
TRBJ2-7	-	TRBD2	TRBV6-1	TGTGCCAGCACCCAGGCGGGAGGGTCCTACGAGCAGTACTTC	CASTQAGGSYEQYF
TRBJ2-3	-	TRBD1	TRBV10-3	TGTGCCCTACCAAGGGACAGGGTGAGCACAGATACGCAGTATTTT	CALPRDRVSTDTQYF
TRBJ1-4	-	TRBD1	TRBV6-6	TGTGCCAGCAGTATGCCAGGGGGTCGGGAAAAACTGTTTTTT	CASSMPGGREKLFF
TRBJ1-6	-	-	TRBV5-1	TGCGCCAGCAGCTTGGTGGTGAGCTCCTATAATTCACCCCTCCACTTT	CASSLVVSSYNSPLHF
TRBJ1-5	-	-	TRBV6-1	TGTGCCAGCAGTGAAGTAGATGGGGGAAGACAGCCCCAGCATTTT	CASSEVDGGRQPQHF
TRBJ2-7	-	-	TRBV30	TGTGCCTGGAGTCATTTGACGTTCTCCTACGAGCAGTACTTC	CAWSHLTFSYEQYF
TRBJ1-1	once	-	TRBV18	TGTGCCAGCTCACCCGACAGGATCCGGGAGGCTGAAGCTTTCTTT	CASSPDRIREAEAFF
TRBJ2-1	-	-	TRBV4-1	TGCGCCAGCAGCCAAGATCGAGGGGTAGGCTCCTACAATGAGCAGTTCTTC	CASSQDRGVGSYNEQFF
TRBJ1-1	-	-	TRBV5-4	TGTGCCAGCAGCTTGGCCAGTGGGGGGACGGCCCTGAACACTGAAGCTTTCTTT	CASSLASGGTALNTEAFF
TRBJ1-1	-	-	TRBV2	TGTGCCAGCAGTGTAACAGGGTCCGCGTCTGAAGCTTTCTTT	CASSVTGSASEAFF
TRBJ2-1	-	-	TRBV27	TGTGCCAGCAGTTTCGGGGTTAGCGGCAATGAGCAGTTCTTC	CASSFGVSGNEQFF
TRBJ2-7	-	-	TRBV18	TGTGCCAGCTCTCTTTTTTATTCCTACGAGCAGTACTTC	CASSLFYSYEQYF
TRBJ1-5	once	-	TRBV6-5	TGTGCCAGCAGTGCAGTTAGTCAGGGTCAGCCCCAGCATTTT	CASSAVSQGQPQHF
TRBJ2-5	once	TRBD2	TRBV19	TGTGCCAGTAGTAGACTAGCGGGGGTTCAAGAGACCCAGTACTTC	CASSRLAGVQETQYF
TRBJ1-1	-	-	TRBV11-1	TGTGCCAGCAGCTTAGCGCTACAGGGAGACGCTGAAGCTTTCTTT	CASSLALQGDAEAFF
TRBJ2-7	-	TRBD2	TRBV27	TGTGCCAGCAGTCCCATCGGACTAGCGGGGGCCACAAACTCCTACGAGCAGTACTTC	CASSPIGLAGATNSYEQYF
TRBJ1-5	once	-	TRBV5-1	TGCGCCAGCAGGTCCGGGCATCAGCCCCAGCATTTT	CASRSGHQPQHF